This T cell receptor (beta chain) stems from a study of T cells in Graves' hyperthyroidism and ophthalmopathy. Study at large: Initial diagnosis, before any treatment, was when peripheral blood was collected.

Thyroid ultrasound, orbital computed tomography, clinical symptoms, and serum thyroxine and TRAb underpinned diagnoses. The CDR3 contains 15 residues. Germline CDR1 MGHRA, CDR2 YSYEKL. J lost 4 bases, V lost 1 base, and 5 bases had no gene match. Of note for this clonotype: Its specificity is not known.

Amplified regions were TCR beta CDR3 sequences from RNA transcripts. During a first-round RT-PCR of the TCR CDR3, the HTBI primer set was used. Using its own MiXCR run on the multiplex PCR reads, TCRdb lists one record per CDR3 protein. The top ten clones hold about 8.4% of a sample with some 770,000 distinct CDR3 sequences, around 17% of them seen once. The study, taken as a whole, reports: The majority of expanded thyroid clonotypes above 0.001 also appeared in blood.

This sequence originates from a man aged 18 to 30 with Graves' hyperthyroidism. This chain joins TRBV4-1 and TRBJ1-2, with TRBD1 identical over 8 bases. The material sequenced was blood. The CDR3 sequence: CASSQVPQGGYGYTF. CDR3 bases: TGCGCCAGCAGCCAAGTCCCACAGGGGGGCTATGGCTACACCTTC.